Following are 16 T cell receptor beta chains from one sample sequenced in a study of shared clonotypes between healthy human individuals. Sequencing was performed with immunoSEQ multiplex PCR; in TCRdb, only in-frame clones are kept and a portion is missing. Counted here are fewer than 650,000 clones, over 60% occurring once; the ten biggest clones make up under 15%. Sequenced: PBMCs. Receptors were obtained from a woman in her thirties or forties in good health. Some clones in this sample may be carry-over from other donors' samples.

J is TRBJ2-2 and V is TRBV6-5, with unresolved D. Trimming took 8 bases from V and 6 from J, leaving 10 bases between them. The CDR3 covers 12 residues. The germline CDR1 and CDR2 sequences are MNHEY and SVGAGI. CDR3 loop: CASSIGSGELFF. The CDR3 DNA reads as TGTGCCAGCTCCATTGGTTCCGGGGAGCTGTTTTTT.

Remarks on this clone: A far larger clone is one base from this, pointing to a likely read error. At the DNA level, this CDR3 is encoded by other sequences in the same sample as well. This chain connects TRBV11-2 to TRBJ1-2; 7 bases line up with TRBD1. The CDR3 covers 13 residues. CDR1 and CDR2 (germline): SGHAT, FQNNGV. The CDR3, as DNA: TGTGCTAGCAGCCCGACAGGGAACTATGGCTACACCTTC. It yields the protein CASSPTGNYGYTF.

This chain links TRBV28 with TRBJ2-1; D is undetermined. V lost 3 bases and J 4 bases, leaving 13 bases between the germline ends. The V gene's germline CDR1 is MDHEN and CDR2 SYDVKM. The CDR3 contains 15 residues. The DNA of the CDR3 is TGTGCCAGCAGTTTCGTCGGTACGGGTTACAATGAGCAGTTCTTC. The encoded protein is CASSFVGTGYNEQFF.

This clone was found a few times. CDR3 loop: CASSRTRSSYNEQFF. DNA for the CDR3: TGTGCCAGCAGCCGCACTAGGAGTTCCTACAATGAGCAGTTCTTC. J is TRBJ2-1 and V is TRBV11-3; possibly TRBD2 for D (5 bases). This CDR3 is 15 amino acids long. V was clipped by 5 bases and J by 1 base, with 12 bases between them. The germline gives CDR1 SGHNT, CDR2 YENEEA.

Notes on this clone: Other DNA sequences in this specimen translate into the identical CDR3. V usage is TRBV28 and J usage is TRBJ2-7; TRBD1 agrees at 8 bases. The CDR3 spans 14 residues. V lost 6 bases and J lost 3; bases outside the gene matches: 7. Germline assignment: CDR1 MDHEN and CDR2 SYDVKM. CDR3 sequence reads: CASREQGAGYEQYF. In nucleotides, the CDR3 is TGTGCCAGCAGAGAGCAGGGGGCTGGCTACGAGCAGTACTTC.

The chain employs TRBV6-1 and TRBJ2-1, with 9 nucleotides matching TRBD2. CDR1 is MNHNS, CDR2 SASEGT, per germline. This CDR3 has 14 amino acids. Germline trimming cut 6 bases from V and 6 bases from J; bases unmatched to any gene: 6. This CDR3 is CASRAAGGVNEQFF. The CDR3 bases are TGTGCCAGCAGGGCAGCGGGAGGTGTCAATGAGCAGTTCTTC.

The gene calls are TRBV4-1 and TRBJ2-3; D possibly corresponds to TRBD2 (5 bases). Germline CDR1 MGHRA, CDR2 YSYEKL. The CDR3 covers 13 residues. The V and J ends lost 0 bases and 8 bases respectively, with 9 bases between them. DNA for the CDR3: TGCGCCAGCAGCCAAGACGTCGAGGGTACGCAGTATTTT. Its translation is CASSQDVEGTQYF.

Only one count was recorded for this clone. Distinct nucleotide sequences in the sample also encode this CDR3. The V and J genes are TRBV9 and TRBJ1-5; D is uncertain. Germline CDR1 reads SGDLS; CDR2 reads YYNGEE. V shed 0 bases and J shed 3 bases, with 10 bases lying between them. The CDR3 has 15 residues. This CDR3 reads CASSVGAGDNQPQHF. The DNA for the CDR3 is TGTGCCAGCAGCGTAGGGGCAGGCGACAATCAGCCCCAGCATTTT.

This sequence joins TRBV29-1 and TRBJ2-7; TRBD1 matches at 9 bases. The CDR3 sequence is 13 residues long. Per the germline V gene, CDR1 is SQVTM and CDR2 is ANQGSEA. The J segment lost 5 bases and the V segment lost 8 bases, leaving 10 bases of the junction unmatched. The CDR3 is CSITGGGQNEQYF. DNA of the CDR3: TGCAGCATCACAGGGGGCGGCCAGAACGAGCAGTACTTC.

The rearrangement joins TRBV15 to TRBJ1-1; no firm D call. Trimming removed 3 bases at V and 0 bases at J, with 5 bases between. This CDR3 contains 13 residues. Looked up from germline, CDR1 is LNHNV and CDR2 is YYDKDF (reference sequence). The CDR3 sequence: CATSSHMNTEAFF. CDR3 DNA: TGTGCCACCAGCAGTCACATGAACACTGAAGCTTTCTTT.

This chain connects TRBV4-3 to TRBJ1-6, with D possibly matching TRBD1 (6 bases). CDR3 length: 17 amino acids. Germline V CDR1 and CDR2: LGHNA, YSLEER. Trimming pared 3 bases from V and 4 bases from J, leaving 16 bases between. This CDR3 is CASSQGVPGHYNSPLHF. CDR3 nucleotides: TGCGCCAGCAGCCAGGGAGTCCCGGGACATTATAATTCACCCCTCCACTTT.

The chain has TRBV5-6 and TRBJ2-7; perhaps D is TRBD1 or TRBD2 (5 bases each). V lost 3 bases, J lost 2 bases, and 15 bases lay in between. The CDR3 loop spans 15 amino acids. CDR1 SGHDT and CDR2 YYEEEE come from the germline V gene. CDR3 sequence: CASSSLGRWAYEQYF. CDR3 nucleotide sequence: TGTGCCAGCAGCTCGTTGGGACGGTGGGCCTACGAGCAGTACTTC.

This clone occurred a few times. The rearrangement uses TRBV5-6 and TRBJ1-5; TRBD1 is a possible D gene (6 bases). V was shortened by 6 bases and J by 4 bases, with 17 bases between the two germline ends. In germline, CDR1 is SGHDT, CDR2 YYEEEE. The CDR3 covers 15 residues. This CDR3 is CASTSWQGNNQPQHF. DNA for the CDR3: TGTGCCAGCACTTCGTGGCAGGGGAATAATCAGCCCCAGCATTTT.

Only a few counts were recorded for this clone. The V and J genes are TRBV7-9 and TRBJ2-7, with D unresolved. There are 13 residues in the CDR3. Looked up from germline, CDR1 is SEHNR and CDR2 is FQNEAQ (reference sequence). The ends were cut back, 2 bases at V and 3 bases at J, with 8 bases in the middle. The CDR3 sequence is CASSLLGRYEQYF. The CDR3 nucleotides are TGTGCCAGCAGCTTACTCGGCCGCTACGAGCAGTACTTC.

This rearrangement joins TRBV18 to TRBJ1-2; a possible D gene is TRBD1 (5 bases). Germline CDR1 and CDR2: KGHSH and LQKENI. Trimming removed 0 bases at V and 5 bases at J, with 10 bases between. There are 14 residues in the CDR3. For the CDR3, the DNA is TGTGCCAGCTCACCACCGGGACGGATATATGGCTACACCTTC. Translation: CASSPPGRIYGYTF.

This clone was picked up many times. This chain connects TRBV10-2 to TRBJ1-1; TRBD1 is a possible D gene (6 bases). Germline-derived CDR1 and CDR2 are WSHSY and SAAADI. With 6 bases removed from V and 9 bases from J, the gap between germline ends came to 14 bases. The CDR3 is 12 residues long. The CDR3 protein is CASRVNREKAFF. CDR3 DNA sequence: TGCGCCAGCAGGGTTAACAGGGAGAAAGCTTTCTTT.